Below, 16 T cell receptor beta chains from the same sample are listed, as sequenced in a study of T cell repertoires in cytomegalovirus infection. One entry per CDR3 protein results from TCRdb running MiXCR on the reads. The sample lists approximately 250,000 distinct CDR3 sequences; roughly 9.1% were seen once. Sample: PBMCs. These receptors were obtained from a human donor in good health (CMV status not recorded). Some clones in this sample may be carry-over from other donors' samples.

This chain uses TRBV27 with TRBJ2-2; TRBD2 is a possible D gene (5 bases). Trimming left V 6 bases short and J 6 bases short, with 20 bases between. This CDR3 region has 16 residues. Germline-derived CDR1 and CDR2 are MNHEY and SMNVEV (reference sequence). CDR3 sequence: CASSPIGLSGAGELFF. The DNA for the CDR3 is TGTGCCAGCAGCCCTATTGGACTCTCCGGGGCCGGGGAGCTGTTTTTT.

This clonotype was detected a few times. The CDR3 is CASSINLNSGANVLTF. CDR3 nucleotide sequence: TGTGCCAGTAGTATTAATCTTAATTCTGGGGCCAACGTCCTGACTTTC. J is TRBJ2-6 and V is TRBV19, with D unresolved. V was trimmed by 3 bases and J by 1 base, leaving 10 bases between them. Germline V lookup: CDR1 LNHDA, CDR2 SQIVND (reference sequence). CDR3 length equals 16 residues.

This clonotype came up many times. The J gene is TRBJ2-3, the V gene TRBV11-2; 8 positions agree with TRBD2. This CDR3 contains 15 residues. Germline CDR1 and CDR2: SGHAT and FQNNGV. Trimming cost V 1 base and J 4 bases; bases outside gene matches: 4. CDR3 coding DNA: TGTGCCAGCAGCTTAGTCGCGGGGGGCTCAGATACGCAGTATTTT. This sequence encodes CASSLVAGGSDTQYF.

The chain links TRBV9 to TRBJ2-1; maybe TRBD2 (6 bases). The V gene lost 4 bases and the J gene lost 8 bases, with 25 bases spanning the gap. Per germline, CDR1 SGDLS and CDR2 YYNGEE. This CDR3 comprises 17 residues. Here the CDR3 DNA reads TGTGCCAGCAGCAGACTGGGACTTCGATCCCTTCAGCATGAGCAGTTCTTC. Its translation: CASSRLGLRSLQHEQFF.

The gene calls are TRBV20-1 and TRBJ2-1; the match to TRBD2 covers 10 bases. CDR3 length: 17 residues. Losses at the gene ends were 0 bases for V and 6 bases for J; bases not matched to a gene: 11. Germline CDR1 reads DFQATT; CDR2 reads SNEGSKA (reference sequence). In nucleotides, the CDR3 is TGCAGTGCTAGAGAGTGGGGGGTACTAGCGGGACTCAATGAGCAGTTCTTC. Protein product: CSAREWGVLAGLNEQFF.

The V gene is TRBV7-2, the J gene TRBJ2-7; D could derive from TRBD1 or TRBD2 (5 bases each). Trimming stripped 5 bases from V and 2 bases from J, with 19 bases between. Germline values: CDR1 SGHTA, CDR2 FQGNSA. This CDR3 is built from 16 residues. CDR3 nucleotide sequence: TGTGCCAGCAGCCCCCACGGGACGACTTCTCCCTACGAGCAGTACTTC. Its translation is CASSPHGTTSPYEQYF.

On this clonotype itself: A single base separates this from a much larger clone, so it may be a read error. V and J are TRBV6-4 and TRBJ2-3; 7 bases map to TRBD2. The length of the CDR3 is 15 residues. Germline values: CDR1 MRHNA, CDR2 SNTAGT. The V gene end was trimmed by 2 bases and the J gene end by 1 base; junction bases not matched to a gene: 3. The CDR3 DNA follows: TGTGCCAGCAGTGACGGGACTAACGGCACAGATACGCAGTATTTT. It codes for CASSDGTNGTDTQYF.

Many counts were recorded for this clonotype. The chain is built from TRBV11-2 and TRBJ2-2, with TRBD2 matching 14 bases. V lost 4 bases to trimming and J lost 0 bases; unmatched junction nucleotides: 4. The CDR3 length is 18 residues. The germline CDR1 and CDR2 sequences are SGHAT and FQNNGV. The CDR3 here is CASSSPTSGRANTGELFF. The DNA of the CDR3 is TGTGCCAGCAGCTCCCCGACTAGCGGGAGGGCGAACACCGGGGAGCTGTTTTTT.

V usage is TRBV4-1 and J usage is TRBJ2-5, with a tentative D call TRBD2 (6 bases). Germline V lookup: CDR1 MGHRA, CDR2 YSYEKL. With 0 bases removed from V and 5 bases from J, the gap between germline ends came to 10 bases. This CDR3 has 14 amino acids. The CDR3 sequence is CASSQDGGSETQYF. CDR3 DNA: TGCGCCAGCAGCCAAGATGGAGGGAGCGAGACCCAGTACTTC.

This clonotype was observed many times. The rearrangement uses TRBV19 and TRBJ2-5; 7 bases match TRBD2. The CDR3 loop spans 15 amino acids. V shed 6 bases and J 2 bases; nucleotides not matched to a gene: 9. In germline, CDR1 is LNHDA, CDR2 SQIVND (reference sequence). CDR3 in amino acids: CASSLRGVLQETQYF. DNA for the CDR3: TGTGCCAGTAGCTTACGGGGGGTGCTTCAAGAGACCCAGTACTTC.

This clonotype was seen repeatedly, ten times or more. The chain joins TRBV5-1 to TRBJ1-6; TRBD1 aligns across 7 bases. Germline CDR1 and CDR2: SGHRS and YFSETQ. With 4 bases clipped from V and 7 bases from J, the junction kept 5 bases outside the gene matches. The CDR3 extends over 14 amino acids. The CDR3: CASSQGTVNSPLHF. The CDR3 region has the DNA TGCGCCAGCAGCCAGGGGACAGTCAATTCACCCCTCCACTTT.

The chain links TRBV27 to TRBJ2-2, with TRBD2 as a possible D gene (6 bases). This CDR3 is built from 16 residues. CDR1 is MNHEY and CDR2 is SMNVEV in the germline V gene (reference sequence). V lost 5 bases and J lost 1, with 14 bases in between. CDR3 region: CASSLRLGMNTGELFF. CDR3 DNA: TGTGCCAGCAGTCTTCGACTAGGAATGAACACCGGGGAGCTGTTTTTT.

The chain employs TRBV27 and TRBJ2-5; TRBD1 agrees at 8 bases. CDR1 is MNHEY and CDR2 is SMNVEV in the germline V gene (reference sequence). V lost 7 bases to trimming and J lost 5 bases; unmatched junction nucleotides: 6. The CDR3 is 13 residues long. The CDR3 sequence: CASKSDRVETQYF. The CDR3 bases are TGTGCCAGCAAATCGGACAGGGTTGAGACCCAGTACTTC.

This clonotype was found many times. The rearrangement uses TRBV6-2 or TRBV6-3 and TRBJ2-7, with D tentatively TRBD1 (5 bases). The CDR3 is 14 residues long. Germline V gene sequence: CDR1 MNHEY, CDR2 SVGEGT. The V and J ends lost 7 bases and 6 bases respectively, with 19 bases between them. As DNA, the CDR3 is TGTGCCAGCAACCCGGCGGCCACCCAGGGCGAGCAGTACTTC. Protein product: CASNPAATQGEQYF.

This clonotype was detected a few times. The DNA of the CDR3 is TGTGCCAGCAGCTTAGCGAAGACCCGGGACAGGGGGAACTACGAGCAGTACTTC. Translating it yields CASSLAKTRDRGNYEQYF. This chain uses TRBV7-9 with TRBJ2-7, with 11 bases fitting TRBD1. Trimming removed 0 bases from V and 3 bases from J; junction bases left unmatched: 10. CDR3 length: 18 residues. The germline V gene encodes CDR1 SEHNR and CDR2 FQNEAQ (reference sequence).

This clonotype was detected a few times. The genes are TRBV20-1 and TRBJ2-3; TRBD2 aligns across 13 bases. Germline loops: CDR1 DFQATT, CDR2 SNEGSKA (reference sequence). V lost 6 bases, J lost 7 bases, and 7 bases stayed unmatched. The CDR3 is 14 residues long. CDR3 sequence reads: CSAWTSGSGNTQYF. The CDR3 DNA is TGCAGTGCGTGGACTAGCGGGAGCGGGAATACGCAGTATTTT.